The clone carrying this T cell receptor beta chain was seen just once. Other DNA sequences within the sample encode an identical CDR3. Lamina propria and intraepithelial lymphocytes were released by processing graft tissue. The V gene lost 0 bases and the J gene lost 5 bases, with 5 bases spanning the gap. Per the germline V gene, CDR1 is MGHRA and CDR2 is YSYEKL. This CDR3 region has 13 residues. This entry is derived from a study of graft-versus-host responses after intestinal transplantation. Study overall: Grafts that recipients had were multivisceral, liver-intestinal, or isolated intestinal transplants. Recipients across the board were started on anti-thymocyte globulin induction, then kept on tacrolimus and steroids for 2 to 4 years.

Some clones are missing from TCRdb's copy, which holds only in-frame ones; the method was immunoSEQ multiplex PCR. The sample has about 63,000 clones, under 90% seen once. The chain combines TRBV4-1 with TRBJ1-5; no reliable D call. The source is a human patient who received an intestinal transplant, so some T cells may come from the graft donor. Sequencing was performed on ileum tissue, taken around 350 days after transplant. The DNA for the CDR3 is TGCGCCAGCAGCCAAGAATTCGATCAGCCCCAGCATTTT. It encodes CASSQEFDQPQHF.